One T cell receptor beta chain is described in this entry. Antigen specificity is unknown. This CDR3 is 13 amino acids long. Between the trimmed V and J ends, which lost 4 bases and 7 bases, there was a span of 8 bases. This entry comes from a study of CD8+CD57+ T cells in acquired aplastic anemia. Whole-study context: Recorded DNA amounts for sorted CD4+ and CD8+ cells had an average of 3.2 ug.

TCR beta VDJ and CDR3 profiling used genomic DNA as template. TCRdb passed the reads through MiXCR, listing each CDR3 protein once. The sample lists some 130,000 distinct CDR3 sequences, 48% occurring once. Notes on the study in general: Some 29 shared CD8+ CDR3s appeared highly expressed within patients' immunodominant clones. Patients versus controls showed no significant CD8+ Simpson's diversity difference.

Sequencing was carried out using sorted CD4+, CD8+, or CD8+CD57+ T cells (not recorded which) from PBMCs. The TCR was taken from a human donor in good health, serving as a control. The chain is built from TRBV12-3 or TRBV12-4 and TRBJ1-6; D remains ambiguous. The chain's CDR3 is CASSSVENSPLHF. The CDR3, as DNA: TGTGCCAGCAGTTCTGTAGAGAATTCACCCCTCCACTTT.